This T cell receptor beta chain was captured in a study of blood T cell repertoires in COVID-19. In the study overall: Spain, Italy and the United States supplied samples that represented acute and convalescent COVID-19. PBMCs, B-cell-depleted T cells, or T cells were the source of the cDNA or gDNA that made up the material.

CDR1 KGHSH and CDR2 LQKENI come from the germline V gene. This CDR3 region has 16 residues. Trimming at V came to 3 bases and at J to 4 bases, leaving 3 bases not matched to a gene. In the original analysis: The assay estimated nucleated cells by amplifying reference gene primers. TCRdb's table, derived via immunoSEQ multiplex PCR, lists solely in-frame clones and lacks some. Clone size and V and J calls were adopted from that table, with D and trimming inferred from the DNA. Of around 190,000 clones detected, 70% to 85% appear once; the ten largest clones hold around 14%. J is TRBJ2-2 and V is TRBV18; 12 bases map to TRBD2. Sequences were obtained from peripheral blood. This sequence originates from a human donor in a cohort sampled during active COVID-19. The chain's CDR3 is CASSPTLAGGTGELFF. The CDR3 DNA reads as TGTGCCAGCTCACCGACACTAGCGGGAGGCACCGGGGAGCTGTTTTTT.